This entry features one T cell receptor beta chain sequence. These data belong to a study of blood T cell repertoires in COVID-19. Here immunoSEQ multiplex PCR was the method, and the copy in TCRdb shows in-frame clones only, minus some. The sample has hundreds of thousands of clones; about 87% are singletons. CDR3 size: 13 residues. Trimming stripped 6 bases from V and 3 bases from J, with 10 bases between. The germline V gene encodes CDR1 MNHEY and CDR2 SVGAGI. This chain connects TRBV6-5 to TRBJ2-3; a possible D gene is TRBD1 (6 bases). The receptor was isolated from a man between 65 and 85 years old with acute or convalescent COVID-19. The sequenced sample was peripheral blood. The CDR3 DNA follows: TGTGCCAGCAGGCAAACAGGGACAGATACGCAGTATTTT. Its protein is CASRQTGTDTQYF.